Each of the 18 T cell receptor beta chains below was sequenced from the same sample in a study of OX40 agonist ivuxolimab in advanced cancers. Method: immunoSEQ multiplex PCR; TCRdb's copy keeps in-frame clones and lacks some. Of 80,000 to 100,000 clones listed, more than 85% are singletons. Material: CD4+ or CD8+ T cells sorted from blood, obtained in a trial of the OX40 agonist ivuxolimab. All receptors derive from an adult with an advanced solid tumor such as melanoma, head and neck, liver or kidney cancer.

V gene TRBV27 combines with J gene TRBJ1-3; D not resolved. Germline values: CDR1 MNHEY, CDR2 SMNVEV (reference sequence). The CDR3 consists of 16 residues. The V gene lost 5 bases and the J gene lost 0 bases, with 14 bases spanning the gap. The CDR3: CASSREWGDSGNTIYF. Written as DNA, the CDR3 is TGTGCCAGCAGTCGTGAATGGGGTGACTCTGGAAACACCATATATTTT.

V gene TRBV9 combines with J gene TRBJ2-1; 10 bases line up with TRBD2. J gave up 0 bases and V 0 bases, and 6 bases lay outside the gene matches. The CDR3 runs to 18 residues. Germline V gene sequence: CDR1 SGDLS, CDR2 YYNGEE. The CDR3 loop is CASSVDLAGASSYNEQFF. CDR3 nucleotide sequence: TGTGCCAGCAGCGTAGACCTAGCGGGAGCTAGCTCCTACAATGAGCAGTTCTTC.

CDR3 sequence (DNA): TGTGCCTGGAGACTAGGTGGGGCAGGAAAACTGTTTTTT. Its translation is CAWRLGGAGKLFF. The V call is TRBV30, the J call TRBJ1-4, with D perhaps matching TRBD1 (5 bases). The CDR3 sequence is 13 residues long. Germline V gives CDR1 GTSNPN, CDR2 SVGIG (reference sequence). V lost 3 bases and J 10 bases, leaving 15 bases between the germline ends.

The chain uses TRBV5-1 and TRBJ1-6; D is uncertain. From germline, CDR1 is SGHRS and CDR2 YFSETQ. V gave up 0 bases and J gave up 10 bases, with 8 bases separating them. There are 13 residues in the CDR3. CDR3 sequence: CASSLAGFSPLHF. For the CDR3, the DNA is TGCGCCAGCAGCTTGGCGGGATTCTCACCCCTCCACTTT.

J is TRBJ1-2 and V is TRBV5-1, with 10 bases that match TRBD1. CDR1 SGHRS and CDR2 YFSETQ come from the germline V gene. J lost 12 bases, V lost 2 bases, and 16 bases had no gene match. The CDR3 loop spans 16 amino acids. The CDR3: CASSFHGPGQGTQNTF. The DNA of the CDR3 is TGCGCCAGCAGCTTCCATGGGCCGGGACAGGGGACACAAAACACCTTC. The variable domain in full, with the rest retrieved from reference TRBV5-1 and TRBJ1-2, is KAGVTQTPRYLIKTRGQQVTLSCSPISGHRSVSWYQQTPGQGLQFLFEYFSETQRNKGNFPGRFSGRQFSNSRSEMNVSTLELGDSALYLCASSFHGPGQGTQNTFGSGTRLTVV.

The chain couples TRBV5-6 to TRBJ2-2; possible D gene TRBD1, 6 bases. The CDR3 extends over 14 amino acids. Germline-derived CDR1 and CDR2 are SGHDT and YYEEEE. V was pared by 1 base and J by 6 bases, with 10 bases between. The CDR3 DNA is TGTGCCAGCAGCTTGATGGGGGCGGCCGGGGAGCTGTTTTTT. Protein product: CASSLMGAAGELFF.

The chain recombines TRBV2 with TRBJ1-1; D gene ambiguous. Germline-derived CDR1 and CDR2 are SNHLY and FYNNEI. The CDR3 covers 13 residues. Trimming shortened V by 7 bases and J by 0 bases, and 9 bases separated the two germline ends. CDR3: CASILEMNTEAFF. The DNA of the CDR3 is TGTGCCAGCATCTTGGAAATGAACACTGAAGCTTTCTTT.

The V and J genes are TRBV6-5 and TRBJ1-5; TRBD1 matches 8 bases. Germline trimming cut 6 bases from V and 5 bases from J; bases unmatched to any gene: 0. The CDR3 consists of 12 residues. Germline CDR1 and CDR2: MNHEY and SVGAGI. CDR3 sequence reads: CASRQGDQPQHF. The CDR3 DNA is TGTGCCAGCAGACAGGGGGATCAGCCCCAGCATTTT.

For the CDR3, the DNA is TGTGCCTGGAGCCACTCTGGAAACACCATATATTTT. It is translated as CAWSHSGNTIYF. The V call is TRBV30, the J call TRBJ1-3, with D hard to call. Between the trimmed V and J ends, which lost 3 bases and 0 bases, there was a span of 3 bases. Germline V lookup: CDR1 GTSNPN, CDR2 SVGIG (reference sequence). The CDR3 has 12 residues.

This clone was seen only once. This chain connects TRBV5-1 to TRBJ2-3, with D possibly TRBD2 on 6 matching bases. CDR1 and CDR2 (germline): SGHRS, YFSETQ. V shed 3 bases and J shed 3 bases, with 11 bases lying between them. The CDR3 consists of 14 residues. The CDR3 DNA is TGCGCCAGCAGCTCGGGGACTTCAACAGATACGCAGTATTTT. It translates to CASSSGTSTDTQYF.

The chain has TRBV2 and TRBJ1-5; D unclear. CDR1 SNHLY and CDR2 FYNNEI come from the germline V gene. The CDR3 contains 12 residues. V was shortened by 8 bases and J by 4 bases, with 9 bases between the two germline ends. The CDR3 sequence is CASFDGNQPQHF. CDR3 nucleotides: TGTGCCAGCTTTGACGGGAATCAGCCCCAGCATTTT.

The chain joins TRBV29-1 to TRBJ2-5; D not certain. With 4 bases removed from V and 4 bases from J, the gap between germline ends came to 13 bases. The CDR3 is made up of 13 amino acids. CDR1 is SQVTM and CDR2 is ANQGSEA in the germline V gene. CDR3 sequence: CSVVFRPGETQYF. Here the CDR3 DNA reads TGCAGCGTTGTTTTCCGGCCGGGAGAGACCCAGTACTTC. Variable domain in full (rest from reference TRBV29-1 and TRBJ2-5): SAVISQKPSRDICQRGTSLTIQCQVDSQVTMMFWYRQQPGQSLTLIATANQGSEATYESGFVIDKFPISRPNLTFSTLTVSNMSPEDSSIYLCSVVFRPGETQYFGPGTRLLVL.

This chain connects TRBV6-5 to TRBJ2-1; D unclear. This CDR3 region has 16 residues. Per the germline V gene, CDR1 is MNHEY and CDR2 is SVGAGI. V was trimmed by 0 bases and J by 7 bases, leaving 16 bases between them. The CDR3 coding sequence is TGTGCCAGCAGTTACTCGAACACCATCAACGGGAATGAGCAGTTCTTC. Its translation: CASSYSNTINGNEQFF.

V and J are TRBV2 and TRBJ1-5; D not resolved. Germline CDR1 is SNHLY and CDR2 is FYNNEI. V was trimmed by 4 bases and J by 5 bases, leaving 12 bases between them. The CDR3 spans 14 residues. The CDR3 DNA sequence: TGTGCCAGCAGTGGTCAACAGAGGGATCAGCCCCAGCATTTT. This sequence encodes CASSGQQRDQPQHF.

This sequence joins TRBV27 and TRBJ2-2; a weak D match, TRBD2 (6 bases). Trimming took 4 bases from V and 6 from J, leaving 12 bases between them. Germline V lookup: CDR1 MNHEY, CDR2 SMNVEV (reference sequence). The CDR3 loop spans 14 amino acids. CDR3 coding DNA: TGTGCCAGCAGTTCCCGGGGGATATCCGGGGAGCTGTTTTTT. This encodes CASSSRGISGELFF.

This clone came up once. The rearrangement uses TRBV19 and TRBJ2-2; perhaps TRBD2 as D (6 bases). CDR3 size: 15 residues. V gave up 3 bases and J gave up 4 bases, with 12 bases separating them. CDR1 LNHDA and CDR2 SQIVND come from the germline V gene (reference sequence). The DNA of the CDR3 is TGTGCCAGTAGTATCTCAAGGGGAGGCACCGGGGAGCTGTTTTTT. This codes for CASSISRGGTGELFF.

The chain uses TRBV6-5 and TRBJ2-3; D gene uncertain. The germline V gene has CDR1 MNHEY and CDR2 SVGAGI. The CDR3 sequence is 15 residues long. Trimming left V 6 bases short and J 0 bases short, with 13 bases between. CDR3 amino acids: CASRLQEVSTDTQYF. The CDR3 DNA follows: TGTGCCAGCAGGTTACAAGAAGTCAGCACAGATACGCAGTATTTT.

The chain is built from TRBV7-6 and TRBJ2-2; D gene unclear. With 1 base removed from V and 0 bases from J, the gap between germline ends came to 9 bases. The CDR3 length is 16 residues. Germline CDR1 and CDR2: SGHVS and FNYEAQ. The CDR3 nucleotides read TGTGCCAGCAGCTTAGTGGGGATCGCGAACACCGGGGAGCTGTTTTTT. Translation gives CASSLVGIANTGELFF. Together with reference TRBV7-6 and TRBJ2-2, the CDR3 gives the full variable domain: GAGVSQSPRYKVTKRGQDVALRCDPISGHVSLYWYRQALGQGPEFLTYFNYEAQQDKSGLPNDRFSAERPEGSISTLTIQRTEQRDSAMYRCASSLVGIANTGELFFGEGSRLTVL.